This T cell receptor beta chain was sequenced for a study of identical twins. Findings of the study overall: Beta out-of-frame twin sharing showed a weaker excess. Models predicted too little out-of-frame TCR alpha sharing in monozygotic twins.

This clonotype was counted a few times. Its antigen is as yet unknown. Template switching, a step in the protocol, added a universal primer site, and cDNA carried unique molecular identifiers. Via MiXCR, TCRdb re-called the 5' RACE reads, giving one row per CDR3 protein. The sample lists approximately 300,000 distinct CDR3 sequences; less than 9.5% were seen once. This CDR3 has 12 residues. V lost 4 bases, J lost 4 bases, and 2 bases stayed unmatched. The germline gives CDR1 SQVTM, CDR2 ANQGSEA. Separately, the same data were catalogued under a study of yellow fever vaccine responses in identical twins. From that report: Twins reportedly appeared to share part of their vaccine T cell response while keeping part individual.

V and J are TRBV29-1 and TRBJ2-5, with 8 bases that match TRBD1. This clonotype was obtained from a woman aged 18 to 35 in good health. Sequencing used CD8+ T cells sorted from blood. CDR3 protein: CSVAGTGETQYF. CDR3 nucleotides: TGCAGCGTTGCCGGGACAGGAGAGACCCAGTACTTC.